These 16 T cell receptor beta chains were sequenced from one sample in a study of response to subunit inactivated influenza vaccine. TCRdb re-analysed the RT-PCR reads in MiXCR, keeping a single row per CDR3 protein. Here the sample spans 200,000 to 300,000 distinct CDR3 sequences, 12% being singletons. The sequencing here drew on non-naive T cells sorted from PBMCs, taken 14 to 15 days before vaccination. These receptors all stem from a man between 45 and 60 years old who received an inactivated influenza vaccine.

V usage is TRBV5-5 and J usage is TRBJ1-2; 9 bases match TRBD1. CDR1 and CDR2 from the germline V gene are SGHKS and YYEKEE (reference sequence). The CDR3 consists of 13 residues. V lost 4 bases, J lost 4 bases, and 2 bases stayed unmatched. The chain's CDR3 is CASSKGQGYGYTF. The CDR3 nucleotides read TGTGCCAGCAGCAAGGGACAGGGCTATGGCTACACCTTC.

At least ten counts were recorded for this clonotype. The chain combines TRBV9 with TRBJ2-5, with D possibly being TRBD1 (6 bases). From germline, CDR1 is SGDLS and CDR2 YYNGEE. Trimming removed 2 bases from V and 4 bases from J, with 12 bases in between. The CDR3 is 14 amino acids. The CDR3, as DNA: TGTGCCAGCAGCGTTACAGGGAACCGAGAGACCCAGTACTTC. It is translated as CASSVTGNRETQYF.

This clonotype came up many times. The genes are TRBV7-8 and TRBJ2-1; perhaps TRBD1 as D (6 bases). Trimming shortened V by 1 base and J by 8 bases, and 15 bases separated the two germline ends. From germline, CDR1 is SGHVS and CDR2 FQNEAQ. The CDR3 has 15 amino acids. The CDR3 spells CASSLDGGGFDEQFF. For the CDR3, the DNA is TGTGCCAGCAGCTTAGATGGGGGCGGGTTCGATGAGCAGTTCTTC.

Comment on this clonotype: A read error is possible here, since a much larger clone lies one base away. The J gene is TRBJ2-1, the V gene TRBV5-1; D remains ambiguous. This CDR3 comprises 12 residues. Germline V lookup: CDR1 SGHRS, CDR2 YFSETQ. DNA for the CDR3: TGCGCCAGCAGCTTAGGCCACAATGAGCAGTCCTTC. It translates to CASSLGHNEQSF.

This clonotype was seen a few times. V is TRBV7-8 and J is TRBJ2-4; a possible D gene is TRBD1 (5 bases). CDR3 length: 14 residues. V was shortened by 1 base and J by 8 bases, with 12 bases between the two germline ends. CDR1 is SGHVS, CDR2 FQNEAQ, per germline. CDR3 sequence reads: CASSLGGGADIQYF. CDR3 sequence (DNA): TGTGCCAGCAGCTTAGGGGGTGGGGCTGACATTCAGTACTTC.

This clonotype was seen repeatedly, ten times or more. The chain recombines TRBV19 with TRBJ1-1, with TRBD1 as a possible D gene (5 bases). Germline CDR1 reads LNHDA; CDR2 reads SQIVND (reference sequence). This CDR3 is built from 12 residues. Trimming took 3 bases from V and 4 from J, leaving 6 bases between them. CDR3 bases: TGTGCCAGTAGTATGGGGGGCACTGAAGCTTTCTTT. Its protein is CASSMGGTEAFF. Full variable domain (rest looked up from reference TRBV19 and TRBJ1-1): DGGITQSPKYLFRKEGQNVTLSCEQNLNHDAMYWYRQDPGQGLRLIYYSQIVNDFQKGDIAEGYSVSREKKESFPLTVTSAQKNPTAFYLCASSMGGTEAFFGQGTRLTVV.

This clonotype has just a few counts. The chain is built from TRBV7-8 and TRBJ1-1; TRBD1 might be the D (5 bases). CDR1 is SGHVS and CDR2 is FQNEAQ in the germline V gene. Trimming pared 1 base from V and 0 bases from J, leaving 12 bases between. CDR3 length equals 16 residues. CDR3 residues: CASSLGTLNMNTEAFF. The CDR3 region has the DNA TGTGCCAGCAGCTTAGGGACACTGAATATGAACACTGAAGCTTTCTTT.

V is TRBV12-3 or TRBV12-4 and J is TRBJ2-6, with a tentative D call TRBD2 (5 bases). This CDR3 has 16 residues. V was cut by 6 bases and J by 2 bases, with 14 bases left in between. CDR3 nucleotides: TGTGCCAGCAGCCCTTTTGTCGGGGCTGGGGCCAACGTCCTGACTTTC. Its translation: CASSPFVGAGANVLTF.

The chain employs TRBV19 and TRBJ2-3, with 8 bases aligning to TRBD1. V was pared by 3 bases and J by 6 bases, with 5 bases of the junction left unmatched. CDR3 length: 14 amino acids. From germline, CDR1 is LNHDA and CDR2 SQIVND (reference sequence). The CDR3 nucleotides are TGTGCCAGTAGTATCTGGCAGGGGGCTGATACGCAGTATTTT. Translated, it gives CASSIWQGADTQYF.

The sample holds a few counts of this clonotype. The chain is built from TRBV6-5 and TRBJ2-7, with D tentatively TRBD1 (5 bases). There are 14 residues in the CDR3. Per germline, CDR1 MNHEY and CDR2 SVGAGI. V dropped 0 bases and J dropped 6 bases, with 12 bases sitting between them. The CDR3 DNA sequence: TGTGCCAGCAGTTACTCAGGGGAAAATTCCGAGCAGTACTTC. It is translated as CASSYSGENSEQYF.

As DNA, the CDR3 is TGCGCCAGCAGCTTGGGCGGGGGCTCTTTTGAAAAACTGTTTTTT. Amino acids: CASSLGGGSFEKLFF. The chain links TRBV5-1 to TRBJ1-4, with D maybe TRBD1 (6 bases). The CDR3 runs 15 residues. The V gene's germline CDR1 is SGHRS and CDR2 YFSETQ. V gave up 0 bases and J gave up 7 bases, with 13 bases separating them.

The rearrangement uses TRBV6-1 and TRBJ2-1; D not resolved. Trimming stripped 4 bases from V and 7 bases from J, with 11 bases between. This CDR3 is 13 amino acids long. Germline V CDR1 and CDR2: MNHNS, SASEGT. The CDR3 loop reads CASSVGLKNEQFF. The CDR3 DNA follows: TGTGCCAGCAGTGTTGGCCTAAAGAATGAGCAGTTCTTC.

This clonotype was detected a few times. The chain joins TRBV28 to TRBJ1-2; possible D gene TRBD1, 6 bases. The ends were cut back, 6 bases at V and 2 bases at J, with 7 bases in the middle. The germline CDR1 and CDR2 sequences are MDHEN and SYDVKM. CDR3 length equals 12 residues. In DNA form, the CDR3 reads TGTGCCAGCAGGGACAGAAACTATGGCTACACCTTC. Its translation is CASRDRNYGYTF.

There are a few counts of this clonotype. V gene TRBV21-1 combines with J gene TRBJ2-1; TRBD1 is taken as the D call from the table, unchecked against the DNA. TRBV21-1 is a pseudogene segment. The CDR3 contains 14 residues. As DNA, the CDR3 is TGTGCCAGCAGCGGACCGGGACAGGACAATGAGCAGTTCTTC. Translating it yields CASSGPGQDNEQFF.

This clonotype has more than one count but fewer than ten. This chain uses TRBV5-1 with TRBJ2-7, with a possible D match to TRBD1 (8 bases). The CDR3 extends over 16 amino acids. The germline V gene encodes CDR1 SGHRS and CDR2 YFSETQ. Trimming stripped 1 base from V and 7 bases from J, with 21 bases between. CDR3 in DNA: TGCGCCAGCAGCTTGTATAACAGGGGGGGCCGGAGGGAGCAGTACTTC. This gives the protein CASSLYNRGGRREQYF. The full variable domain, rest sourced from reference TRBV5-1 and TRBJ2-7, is KAGVTQTPRYLIKTRGQQVTLSCSPISGHRSVSWYQQTPGQGLQFLFEYFSETQRNKGNFPGRFSGRQFSNSRSEMNVSTLELGDSALYLCASSLYNRGGRREQYFGPGTRLTVT.

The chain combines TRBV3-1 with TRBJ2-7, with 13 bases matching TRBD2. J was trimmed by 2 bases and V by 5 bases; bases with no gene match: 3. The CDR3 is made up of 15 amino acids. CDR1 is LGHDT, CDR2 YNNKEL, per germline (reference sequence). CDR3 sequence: CASSTGLAGPYEQYF. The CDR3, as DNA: TGTGCCAGCAGCACGGGACTAGCGGGACCCTACGAGCAGTACTTC.